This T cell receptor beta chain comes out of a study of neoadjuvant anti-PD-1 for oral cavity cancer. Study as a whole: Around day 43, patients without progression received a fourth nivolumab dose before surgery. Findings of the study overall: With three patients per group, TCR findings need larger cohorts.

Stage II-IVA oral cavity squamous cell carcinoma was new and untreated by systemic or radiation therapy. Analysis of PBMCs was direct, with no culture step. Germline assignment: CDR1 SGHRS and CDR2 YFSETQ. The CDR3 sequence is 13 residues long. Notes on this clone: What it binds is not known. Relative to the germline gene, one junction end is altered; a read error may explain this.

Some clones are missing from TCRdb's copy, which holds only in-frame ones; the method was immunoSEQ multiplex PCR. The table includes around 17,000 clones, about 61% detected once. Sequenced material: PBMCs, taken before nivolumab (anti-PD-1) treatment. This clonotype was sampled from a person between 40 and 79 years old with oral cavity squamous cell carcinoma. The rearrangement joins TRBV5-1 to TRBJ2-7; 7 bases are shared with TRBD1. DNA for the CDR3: TGCGCCAGCAGCGGGGGACAGTCCTCCGAGCAGTACTTC. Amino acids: CASSGGQSSEQYF.